This T cell receptor (beta chain) came from a study of shared clonotypes between healthy human individuals (dated by TCRdb to the early 2020s). Context from the whole study: The cohort comprised two women and three men aged 18 to 49 years. Per donor, three plates each were used for CD4 naive and CD4 memory, two for CD8 naive, and one for CD8 memory. Blood TCR repertoires of four to six healthy adults were deeply sequenced to estimate repertoire size and the extent of clonotype sharing between individuals. Different laboratories and diverse techniques were used to prepare libraries and sequence TCR repertoires, to increase sequencing depth and limit assay-specific biases. Leukapheresis yielded between about 0.8 and 8.9 billion PBMCs per donor. General findings and caveats noted by the study authors: Compared with non-shared clonotypes, the clonotypes found in all four sorted-subset donors had higher generation probabilities. Pairwise subsampling indicated that sequencing depth was expected to affect the degree of clonotype sharing among donors. Rarefaction of sorted-subset datasets indicated incomplete sequencing despite the large sequencing depth. Sharing across a few donors was observed for 4.5% to 6.5% of naive CD4, 3.5% of naive CD8, around 2.5% of memory CD4, and approximately 0.41% of memory CD8 clonotypes. Naive subsets generally had larger estimated clonotype richness than memory subsets. Only blood was sampled, and tissue TCR repertoires likely differ from those in blood. The small number of donors limited the genetic and exposure-history diversity represented.

TCR CDR3 regions were amplified from genomic DNA by multiplex PCR using the deep immunoSEQ assay. Genomic DNA extracted from each cell subset was distributed evenly over all wells of several immunoSEQ 96-well plates, and each plate served as one replicate. For sorted subsets, each replicate PCR was loaded with approximately 0.2 ug genomic DNA, equivalent to about 33,000 T cell genomes. Purified libraries were measured with a Qubit 3.0 fluorometer, size-checked on a Bioanalyzer 2100, and measured again with the KAPA Library Quantification kit. Every immunoSEQ 96-well plate was sequenced on a dedicated single-read 150-cycle Illumina NextSeq 550 flow cell. For the original study's pipeline: Because the immunoSEQ output held only junctional sequences and lacked quality scores, the filtering could not match the filtering applied to full-length reads. Sequences were annotated with PyIR, a Python wrapper for IgBLAST v1.9, using IMGT germline references to assign V/J genes and CDR3. Reads with weak V/J assignments (E-value above 1e-6), missing CDR3, stop codons, out-of-frame junctions, or ambiguous translated residues were removed. V3J clonotypes were defined as sequences sharing an identical inferred V gene, J gene, and CDR3 amino acid sequence. The percentage overlap between two repertoires was calculated by dividing the number of shared unique clonotypes by the size of the smaller repertoire. RTK rarefaction, the Chao1 estimator, and Recon v2.1 estimates of unobserved clonotypes were used to assess repertoire richness. Generation probabilities for all TCRbeta clonotypes obtained by the gDNA method from a few donors were computed using OLGA. Sourced from immuneACCESS, this table was stored by TCRdb with only in-frame sequences that have V and J called. A share of the clones is absent; for the studies checked, an unresolved V gene accounts for under half, and the remainder has no known explanation. V and J calls and clone size are those listed in that table; D and trimming were worked out from the DNA. For this sample the table gives about 2.1 million clones, of which 85% to 95% were detected only once. The ten biggest clones cover around 1.7% of the sample.

Concerning this clone: Its antigen is not yet known. No per-base quality is available; no much larger clone lies one base away.

V sheds 4 bases and J sheds 6 bases, leaving 12 bases between their ends. Reading the germline V gene gives CDR1 SGHDN and CDR2 FVKESK. Inclusive of the bounding cysteine and phenylalanine, the CDR3 is 13 residues long. Left in the record is the CDR3 DNA by itself, 39 bases read in frame from the first base. For the CD8 naive samples, CD45RO-negative cells were positively selected for CCR7, yielding a CD45RA+CCR7+ population from which TemRA cells were excluded. Donors were healthy HIV-negative adults with no recently reported acute infections or vaccinations. All donors were Caucasian adults living in Nashville, Tennessee, USA. Blood was obtained by leukapheresis, after which PBMCs were separated by Ficoll-Histopaque density gradient centrifugation and cryopreserved in liquid nitrogen vapor phase. Purity and quantity of every magnetically sorted T cell population were checked by analytical flow cytometry. Genomic DNA was isolated from every sorted fraction and measured by UV absorbance on a Nanodrop 2000c.

The chain couples TRBV14 to TRBJ1-2; a confident D gene designation cannot be given. This TCR came from a man younger than 30 in good health. Some clones in this sample may be carry-over from other donors' samples. Sequenced sample: naive CD8+ T cells from PBMCs. The label giving this sample's cell subset or site can be read as: CD45RA+CCR7+. This receptor carries the CDR3 CASSPHGVDGYTF. The nucleotide sequence is TGTGCCAGCAGCCCCCACGGGGTGGATGGCTACACCTTC.